A selection of T cell receptor beta chains follows, all from one sample in a study of T cell repertoires in cytomegalovirus infection. TCRdb used MiXCR to reprocess the reads, holding one entry per CDR3 protein. Of approximately 190,000 distinct CDR3 sequences listed, more than 9% are singletons. Sequencing was performed on PBMCs. These receptors all come from a human donor in good health (CMV status not recorded). Some clones in this sample may be carry-over from other donors' samples. Each CDR3 is given with its conserved first and last residue. The D gene is left open where the match is weak.

d_call,cdr3_length,v_call,j_call,cdr3_aa
-,15,TRBV7-6,TRBJ1-1,CASSLGMMGNTEAFF
-,16,TRBV7-2,TRBJ2-1,CASRPVPTQGGNEQFF
TRBD1,14,TRBV6-5,TRBJ1-2,CASSYRGQGDGYTF
-,16,TRBV5-1,TRBJ1-1,CASSLEWKAPNTEAFF
-,12,TRBV6-2/TRBV6-3,TRBJ2-2,CASSPYTGELFF
-,13,TRBV20-1,TRBJ2-6,CSVRNSGANVLTF
-,13,TRBV5-4,TRBJ1-2,CASGSPGVYGYTF
TRBD1,18,TRBV3-1,TRBJ1-2,CASSQGQGQGLNNYGYTF
-,16,TRBV7-2,TRBJ2-1,CASSLTSTSSYNEQFF
TRBD1,13,TRBV20-1,TRBJ2-7,CSAGDRGRDEQYF
-,15,TRBV7-6,TRBJ1-4,CASSPRDGPNEKLFF
-,11,TRBV29-1,TRBJ1-2,CSVVQNYGYTF
-,13,TRBV28,TRBJ1-5,CASSFRGVQPQHF
TRBD2,18,TRBV2,TRBJ2-5,CASSEGGTSGGTQETQYF
TRBD1,16,TRBV7-2,TRBJ2-5,CASSLEPGQGAKTQYF
-,15,TRBV7-8,TRBJ2-7,CASSLESGASYEQYF